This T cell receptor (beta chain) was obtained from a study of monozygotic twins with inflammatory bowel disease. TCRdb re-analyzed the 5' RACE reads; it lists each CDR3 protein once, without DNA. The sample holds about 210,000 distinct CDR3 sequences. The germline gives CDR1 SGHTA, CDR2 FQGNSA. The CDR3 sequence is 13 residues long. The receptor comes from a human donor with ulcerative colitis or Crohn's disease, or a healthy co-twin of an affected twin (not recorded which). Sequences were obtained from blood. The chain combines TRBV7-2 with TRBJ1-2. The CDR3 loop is CASSLGQRYGYTF.